The 20 T cell receptor beta chains presented below share a single source sample, sequenced in a study of T cell responses to AZD1222 COVID-19 vaccine. Clones were sequenced by immunoSEQ multiplex PCR, and TCRdb holds only the in-frame ones, with some missing. Here the sample spans some 120,000 clones, around 90% being singletons. Specimen: peripheral blood, collected 28 days after the second AZD1222 dose. The receptor source for this set is an adult who received the AZD1222 COVID-19 vaccine.

The rearrangement uses TRBV5-1 and TRBJ1-3; D unclear. Per germline, CDR1 SGHRS and CDR2 YFSETQ. The CDR3 runs 16 residues. With 0 bases removed from V and 0 bases from J, the gap between germline ends came to 10 bases. The CDR3 loop reads CASSLAGSDSGNTIYF. CDR3 sequence (DNA): TGCGCCAGCAGCTTGGCTGGGAGCGACTCTGGAAACACCATATATTTT.

The chain links TRBV19 to TRBJ2-5; D ambiguous. The CDR3 has 13 residues. V lost 5 bases, J lost 5 bases, and 12 bases lay in between. Germline V lookup: CDR1 LNHDA, CDR2 SQIVND (reference sequence). The CDR3, as DNA: TGTGCCAGTAGTCGTACAGTTTGGGAGACCCAGTACTTC. Encoded protein: CASSRTVWETQYF.

This sequence joins TRBV2 and TRBJ2-5; no clear D. This CDR3 has 12 residues. V was cut by 1 base and J by 4 bases, with 4 bases left in between. Germline V lookup: CDR1 SNHLY, CDR2 FYNNEI. CDR3 amino acids: CASSEEGETQYF. CDR3 nucleotide sequence: TGTGCCAGCAGTGAAGAGGGAGAGACCCAGTACTTC.

The rearrangement uses TRBV18 and TRBJ2-5; D gene ambiguous. CDR1 is KGHSH and CDR2 is LQKENI in the germline V gene. This CDR3 is 12 amino acids long. Trimming stripped 2 bases from V and 5 bases from J, with 6 bases between. The chain's CDR3 is CASSPVLETQYF. The DNA for the CDR3 is TGTGCCAGCTCACCAGTTTTGGAGACCCAGTACTTC. Combining the CDR3 with reference TRBV18 and TRBJ2-5 gives the whole variable domain NAGVMQNPRHLVRRRGQEARLRCSPMKGHSHVYWYRQLPEEGLKFMVYLQKENIIDESGMPKERFSAEFPKEGPSILRIQQVVRGDSAAYFCASSPVLETQYFGPGTRLLVL.

This clone was seen more than once but under ten times. The V and J genes are TRBV6-2 or TRBV6-3 and TRBJ1-2; D not resolved. The CDR3 consists of 14 residues. CDR1 is MNHEY, CDR2 SVGEGT, per germline. Trimming took off 5 bases at V and 7 bases at J, with 17 bases between the two ends. The CDR3 is CASSRNKDSAGYTF. The CDR3 DNA sequence: TGTGCCAGCAGTCGGAATAAGGATTCGGCTGGCTACACCTTC.

V and J are TRBV24-1 and TRBJ2-1; 12 positions agree with TRBD2. CDR1 and CDR2 (germline): KGHDR, SFDVKD. V lost 3 bases to trimming and J lost 5 bases; unmatched junction nucleotides: 4. The CDR3 loop spans 16 amino acids. The CDR3: CATSDPGLAGDNEQFF. As DNA, the CDR3 is TGTGCCACCAGTGATCCGGGACTAGCGGGTGACAATGAGCAGTTCTTC.

This chain connects TRBV5-1 to TRBJ2-3; 13 positions agree with TRBD2. The CDR3 covers 18 residues. Trimming at V came to 0 bases and at J to 1 base, leaving 5 bases not matched to a gene. Germline CDR1 reads SGHRS; CDR2 reads YFSETQ. CDR3 loop: CASSLGLAGGSGTDTQYF. The CDR3 DNA sequence: TGCGCCAGCAGCTTGGGACTAGCGGGAGGCAGCGGCACAGATACGCAGTATTTT.

The chain combines TRBV18 with TRBJ1-5; D might be TRBD1 (5 bases). The CDR3 has 15 residues. The ends were cut back, 2 bases at V and 4 bases at J, with 12 bases in the middle. Germline V gene lookup returns CDR1 KGHSH and CDR2 LQKENI. The CDR3 is CASSPGGIGNQPQHF. The CDR3 DNA sequence: TGTGCCAGCTCACCAGGGGGGATCGGTAATCAGCCCCAGCATTTT.

This clone has more than one count but fewer than ten. The chain recombines TRBV9 with TRBJ2-6; D is uncertain. Trimming removed 0 bases from V and 0 bases from J, with 16 bases in between. The CDR3 length is 19 residues. CDR1 is SGDLS, CDR2 YYNGEE, per germline. The CDR3, as DNA: TGTGCCAGCAGCGTAGCCCGGGTCGACGCGGTCTCTGGGGCCAACGTCCTGACTTTC. It translates to CASSVARVDAVSGANVLTF.

This clone was recorded only once. This chain uses TRBV2 with TRBJ1-4, with no clear D. This CDR3 has 12 residues. Germline V gene lookup returns CDR1 SNHLY and CDR2 FYNNEI. V lost 3 bases to trimming and J lost 7 bases, with 6 bases between them. The CDR3 region is CASSDVGEKLFF. The CDR3 bases are TGTGCCAGCAGTGACGTCGGTGAAAAACTGTTTTTT.

This clone was found a few times. The J gene is TRBJ1-2, the V gene TRBV27; no firm D call. The CDR3 contains 13 residues. CDR1 MNHEY and CDR2 SMNVEV come from the germline V gene (reference sequence). The V end lost 6 bases, the J end lost 4 bases, and 12 bases lay between the germline ends. DNA of the CDR3: TGTGCCAGCAGCCTCGGGTTCCCCTATGGCTACACCTTC. Its protein is CASSLGFPYGYTF.

This clone has just one count. Here the CDR3 reads CASSRGGTYTDTQYF. DNA for the CDR3: TGTGCCAGCAGCCGCGGGGGGACCTACACAGATACGCAGTATTTT. The genes are TRBV6-6 and TRBJ2-3; 8 nucleotides match TRBD2. This CDR3 has 15 amino acids. V was pared by 6 bases and J by 2 bases, with 7 bases of the junction left unmatched. Germline loops: CDR1 MNHNY, CDR2 SVGAGI (reference sequence).

DNA for the CDR3: TGTGCCAGCTCACTTCGACAGGGGAACACTGAAGCTTTCTTT. Translation gives CASSLRQGNTEAFF. The gene calls are TRBV18 and TRBJ1-1, with TRBD1 matching over 7 bases. Germline CDR1 KGHSH, CDR2 LQKENI. Germline trimming cut 4 bases from V and 1 base from J; bases unmatched to any gene: 3. This CDR3 contains 14 residues.

The chain uses TRBV9 and TRBJ2-2; 9 nucleotides align to TRBD1. V gave up 5 bases and J gave up 6 bases; unmatched junction bases: 8. Germline lookup yields CDR1 SGDLS and CDR2 YYNGEE. The CDR3 is made up of 15 amino acids. For the CDR3, the DNA is TGTGCCAGCAGTGCGGGACAGGGCGCTCCCGGGGAGCTGTTTTTT. Translation: CASSAGQGAPGELFF.

The gene calls are TRBV15 and TRBJ2-6; D might be TRBD1 (5 bases). CDR1 is LNHNV and CDR2 is YYDKDF in the germline V gene (reference sequence). The CDR3 totals 14 residues. V lost 3 bases and J lost 2, with 5 bases in between. The CDR3 is CATSSRAGANVLTF. CDR3 nucleotides: TGTGCCACCAGCAGCAGGGCTGGGGCCAACGTCCTGACTTTC.

The V call is TRBV4-3, the J call TRBJ2-7; the D call may be TRBD1 or TRBD2 (5 bases each). The V end was cut by 3 bases, the J end by 0 bases, with 9 bases between. The CDR3 runs to 14 residues. Germline assignment: CDR1 LGHNA and CDR2 YSLEER. CDR3 bases: TGCGCCAGCAGCCATTGGGACGGCTCCTACGAGCAGTACTTC. It encodes CASSHWDGSYEQYF.

This clone was found once. This rearrangement joins TRBV7-9 to TRBJ2-2; the D is unclear. Between the trimmed V and J ends, which lost 5 bases and 8 bases, there was a span of 15 bases. Germline values: CDR1 SEHNR, CDR2 FQNEAQ (reference sequence). The CDR3 sequence is 14 residues long. In DNA, the CDR3 is TGTGCCAGCAGCGATCTCCTGGTGTTTGGGGAGCTGTTTTTT. This codes for CASSDLLVFGELFF.

The chain has TRBV24-1 and TRBJ1-5, with a weak D call TRBD1 (5 bases). CDR1 is KGHDR, CDR2 SFDVKD, per germline. CDR3 length: 13 residues. With 6 bases removed from V and 5 bases from J, the gap between germline ends came to 10 bases. CDR3 residues: CATSSRADQPQHF. CDR3 DNA sequence: TGTGCCACCAGTAGCAGGGCTGATCAGCCCCAGCATTTT.

This clone was counted only a few times. The V call is TRBV6-2 or TRBV6-3, the J call TRBJ1-5; D gene ambiguous. CDR1 MNHEY and CDR2 SVGEGT come from the germline V gene. The CDR3 is 14 amino acids. V lost 3 bases, J lost 2 bases, and 8 bases lay in between. The CDR3 sequence is CASSYNFGNQPQHF. The CDR3 nucleotides read TGTGCCAGCAGTTATAATTTCGGCAATCAGCCCCAGCATTTT.

This chain joins TRBV28 and TRBJ1-5, with D possibly matching TRBD1 (6 bases). CDR1 is MDHEN and CDR2 is SYDVKM in the germline V gene. V was shortened by 5 bases and J by 0 bases, with 11 bases between the two germline ends. CDR3 length: 15 residues. This chain's CDR3 is CASSDGQSSNQPQHF. The CDR3 DNA follows: TGTGCCAGCAGTGACGGACAGTCTAGCAATCAGCCCCAGCATTTT.